This is a list of T cell receptor beta chains from one sample in a study of blood T cell repertoires in COVID-19. Sequenced by immunoSEQ multiplex PCR; TCRdb stores in-frame clones only, minus some. The sample includes a few hundred thousand clones, around 88% seen only once; the top ten take 1% to 1.5%. The sample taken for sequencing was peripheral blood. The receptors derive from a woman in her forties or fifties with acute or convalescent COVID-19. Both conserved end residues are part of each CDR3. D genes are given only for firm matches. Clone size is given for some rows only: seen once, a few or many times, or a class if the clone is expanded.

CASSQRDSSSYNSPLHF TGTGCCAGCAGCCAACGGGACAGTTCCTCCTATAATTCACCCCTCCACTTT TRBV14 TRBD1 NA TRBJ1-6
CASTRSKTDGYTF TGTGCCAGCACCCGAAGCAAGACAGACGGCTACACCTTC TRBV6-5 NA NA TRBJ1-2
CASSQSAGRHTEAFF TGTGCCAGCAGCCAGTCAGCAGGGCGGCATACTGAAGCTTTCTTT TRBV3-1/TRBV3-2 NA NA TRBJ1-1
CASSLAGGGSTDTQYF TGTGCCAGCAGCCTTGCAGGGGGCGGGAGCACAGATACGCAGTATTTT TRBV3-1/TRBV3-2 TRBD1 NA TRBJ2-3
CASSSISTDTQYF TGCGCCAGCAGCTCCATTAGCACAGATACGCAGTATTTT TRBV5-1 NA NA TRBJ2-3
CASSLDLNYGYTF TGTGCCAGCAGCTTAGATCTAAACTATGGCTACACCTTC TRBV7-2 NA once TRBJ1-2
CSVRQDSNQPQHF TGCAGCGTTAGACAGGATAGCAATCAGCCCCAGCATTTT TRBV29-1 NA few TRBJ1-5
CASSLIGEIGNTIYF TGCGCCAGCAGCTTGATAGGGGAAATTGGAAACACCATATATTTT TRBV5-1 NA few TRBJ1-3
CASSLVGTGNHEQYF TGTGCCAGCAGCTTAGTTGGGACAGGGAACCACGAGCAGTACTTC TRBV7-2 TRBD1 NA TRBJ2-7
CASSVPGTEETQYF TGTGCCAGCAGCGTCCCCGGGACAGAAGAGACCCAGTACTTC TRBV7-2 TRBD1 NA TRBJ2-5
CASSTSEGDGYTF TGTGCCAGCAGCACCTCGGAGGGAGATGGCTACACCTTC TRBV2 NA NA TRBJ1-2
CASNQGGTSYEQYF TGTGCCAGCAACCAAGGGGGTACCTCCTACGAGCAGTACTTC TRBV6-5 NA NA TRBJ2-7
CASSFEGQGFEETQYF TGTGCCAGCAGCTTTGAGGGACAGGGGTTCGAGGAGACCCAGTACTTC TRBV5-6 TRBD1 once TRBJ2-5
CASSLGQPNQPQHF TGTGCCAGCAGCCTGGGACAGCCTAATCAGCCCCAGCATTTT TRBV7-9 TRBD1 NA TRBJ1-5
CASSLWSGTGGLYGYTF TGTGCCAGCAGTTTATGGAGCGGGACAGGGGGACTCTATGGCTACACCTTC TRBV27 TRBD1 once TRBJ1-2
CASSGGTGDNQPQHF TGTGCCAGCAGCGGTGGGACAGGAGACAATCAGCCCCAGCATTTT TRBV11-2 TRBD1 NA TRBJ1-5
CASREAGPGEQYF TGCGCCAGCAGAGAAGCGGGGCCTGGGGAGCAGTACTTC TRBV5-1 TRBD2 NA TRBJ2-7
CASSFRDRVNTEAFF TGTGCCAGCAGCTTCCGGGACAGGGTGAACACTGAAGCTTTCTTT TRBV7-2 TRBD1 NA TRBJ1-1
CASSLNPGGRSSDTQYF TGTGCCAGCAGCTTAAACCCTGGCGGGAGAAGTTCGGATACGCAGTATTTT TRBV7-2 TRBD2 NA TRBJ2-3
CAITPLAGGLRFF TGTGCCATCACCCCACTAGCGGGAGGGCTCCGGTTCTTC TRBV10-3 TRBD2 once TRBJ2-1
CSVGVSGADTQYF TGCAGCGTTGGAGTTAGCGGCGCAGATACGCAGTATTTT TRBV29-1 NA few TRBJ2-3
CASSVTAGGETQYF TGTGCCAGCAGCGTAACAGCGGGAGGAGAGACCCAGTACTTC TRBV9 TRBD2 NA TRBJ2-5
CAISEQGSYEQYF TGTGCCATCAGTGAACAGGGCTCCTACGAGCAGTACTTC TRBV10-3 NA NA TRBJ2-7
CASSLEHGYNEQFF TGTGCCAGCAGCTTGGAGCACGGGTACAATGAGCAGTTCTTC TRBV5-4 NA once TRBJ2-1
CASSFRQEGNQPQHF TGTGCCAGCAGCTTCAGACAGGAAGGCAATCAGCCCCAGCATTTT TRBV5-5 NA NA TRBJ1-5
CASRDRKETQYF TGTGCCAGCAGGGACAGAAAAGAGACCCAGTACTTC TRBV6-5 NA NA TRBJ2-5
CASSSLTGRDIQYF TGTGCCAGCAGTTCCCTGACAGGGCGGGACATTCAGTACTTC TRBV27 TRBD1 NA TRBJ2-4
CATSRGGAPRNEQFF TGTGCCACCAGCAGAGGTGGGGCCCCTCGCAATGAGCAGTTCTTC TRBV15 NA few TRBJ2-1
CASSLMGGTGELFF TGTGCCAGCAGCTTGATGGGGGGAACCGGGGAGCTGTTTTTT TRBV5-5 NA once TRBJ2-2
CASSTHSSGANVLTF TGTGCCAGCAGCACTCACAGTTCTGGGGCCAACGTCCTGACTTTC TRBV7-3 NA NA TRBJ2-6
CSVGAGPANTGELFF TGCAGCGTTGGGGCAGGGCCCGCGAACACCGGGGAGCTGTTTTTT TRBV29-1 NA NA TRBJ2-2
CASSIMGTAYYGYTF TGTGCCAGTAGTATCATGGGGACAGCCTACTATGGCTACACCTTC TRBV19 TRBD1 NA TRBJ1-2
CASSEPGVLAFF TGTGCCAGCAGTGAACCAGGGGTTCTAGCTTTCTTT TRBV2 NA NA TRBJ1-1
CASGLVGGALSYEQYF TGTGCTAGTGGTTTGGTTGGGGGGGCCCTCTCCTACGAGCAGTACTTC TRBV12-5 NA NA TRBJ2-7
CASSLAGDTDTQYF TGTGCCAGCAGTTTAGCGGGGGACACAGATACGCAGTATTTT TRBV27 TRBD2 NA TRBJ2-3
CASSPGQSYGYTF TGTGCCAGCAGCCCGGGACAGTCCTATGGCTACACCTTC TRBV5-6 TRBD1 NA TRBJ1-2
CSVVGDVNTEAFF TGCAGCGTTGTAGGGGATGTGAACACTGAAGCTTTCTTT TRBV29-1 NA NA TRBJ1-1
CASSPRDRGATNEKLFF TGTGCCAGCTCACCCCGGGACAGGGGAGCAACTAATGAAAAACTGTTTTTT TRBV18 TRBD1 NA TRBJ1-4
CAWSVGGGADEQFF TGTGCCTGGAGTGTCGGCGGGGGGGCGGATGAGCAGTTCTTC TRBV30 TRBD2 NA TRBJ2-1
CASSHCGVDF TGTGCCAGCAGTCATTGCGGGGTGGATTTT TRBV27 NA NA TRBJ1-4
CASSQACLAGDVRAEFF TGCGCCAGCAGCCAAGCTTGCCTAGCGGGAGATGTGCGAGCTGAGTTCTTC TRBV4-3 TRBD2 NA TRBJ2-1
CASSLMTGTGWHEQYF TGTGCCAGCAGCTTGATGACCGGGACAGGGTGGCACGAGCAGTACTTC TRBV7-9 TRBD1 NA TRBJ2-7
CASTATGRAFF TGTGCCAGCACCGCTACAGGGAGAGCTTTCTTT TRBV12-3/TRBV12-4 NA NA TRBJ1-1
CASSGLALNNEQFF TGTGCCAGCTCGGGACTAGCTCTGAACAATGAGCAGTTCTTC TRBV19 TRBD2 NA TRBJ2-1
CASSSRRGPWANEKLFF TGTGCCAGCAGCTCCCGAAGGGGTCCGTGGGCTAATGAAAAACTGTTTTTT TRBV11-3 NA NA TRBJ1-4
CASSLTLAANTGELFF TGTGCCAGCAGCTTAACACTAGCGGCGAACACCGGGGAGCTGTTTTTT TRBV7-3 TRBD2 NA TRBJ2-2
CASSSQVTGAGGYTF TGCGCCAGCAGCTCTCAAGTTACAGGGGCCGGAGGCTACACCTTC TRBV5-1 TRBD1 NA TRBJ1-2
CASSLSSGGADTQYF TGTGCCAGCAGCTTGAGTAGCGGAGGGGCGGATACGCAGTATTTT TRBV5-4 NA NA TRBJ2-3
CAISDSVSNTGELFF TGTGCCATCAGTGATTCGGTGTCGAACACCGGGGAGCTGTTTTTT TRBV10-3 NA NA TRBJ2-2
CASSPGLAGVGEQYF TGTGCCAGCAGTCCGGGACTAGCGGGAGTGGGAGAGCAGTACTTC TRBV6-2/TRBV6-3 TRBD2 NA TRBJ2-7